This T cell receptor beta chain was observed in a study of T-cell reconstitution after alpha-beta-depleted transplantation in children. The germline V gene has CDR1 SGHAT and CDR2 FQDESV (reference sequence). Trimming removed 5 bases from V and 1 base from J; junction bases left unmatched: 14. The CDR3 has 19 residues. Study-level results: As was reported, about two months after transplant, alpha-beta T cells came from several hundred expanded graft clones. After one year, T-cell counts and TCRbeta diversity mostly came from new T cells.

Molecular barcoding with unique molecular identifiers was used for the TCRbeta library. TCRdb fed the PCR reads into MiXCR, producing one record per CDR3 protein. The profile shows around 90,000 distinct CDR3 sequences, roughly a sixth of them singletons. This clonotype was found a few times. The antigen is undetermined. The genes are TRBV11-1 and TRBJ2-3, with 11 nucleotides matching TRBD2. The sequence was collected from a male patient between 2 and 15 years old who had a stem cell transplant for acute lymphoblastic leukemia, so the T cells may come from the graft donor. The starting material was PBMCs, mostly from graft donor cells, obtained 180 days after TCRalphabeta/CD19-depleted stem cell transplant. Written as DNA, the CDR3 is TGTGCCAGCAGCCCCTTTCATAGCGGGGGGGCCGGTGGCACAGATACGCAGTATTTT. As protein: CASSPFHSGGAGGTDTQYF.